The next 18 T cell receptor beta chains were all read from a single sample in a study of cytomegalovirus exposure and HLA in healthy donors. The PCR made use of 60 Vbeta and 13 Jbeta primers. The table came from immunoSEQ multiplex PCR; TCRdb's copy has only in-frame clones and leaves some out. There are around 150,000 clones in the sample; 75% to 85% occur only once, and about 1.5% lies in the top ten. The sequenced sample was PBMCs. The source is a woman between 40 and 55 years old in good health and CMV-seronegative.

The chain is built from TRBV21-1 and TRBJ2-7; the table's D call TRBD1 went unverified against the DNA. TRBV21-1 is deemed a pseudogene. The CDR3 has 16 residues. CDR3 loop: CASSFHRPGQGFEQYF. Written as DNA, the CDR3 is TGTGCCAGCAGCTTCCACAGGCCGGGACAGGGGTTCGAGCAGTACTTC.

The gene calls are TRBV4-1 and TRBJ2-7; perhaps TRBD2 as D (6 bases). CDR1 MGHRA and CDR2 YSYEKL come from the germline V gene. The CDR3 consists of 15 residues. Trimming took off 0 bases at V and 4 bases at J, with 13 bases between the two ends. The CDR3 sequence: CASSQDTGGFYEQYF. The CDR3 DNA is TGCGCCAGCAGCCAAGATACTGGGGGGTTTTACGAGCAGTACTTC.

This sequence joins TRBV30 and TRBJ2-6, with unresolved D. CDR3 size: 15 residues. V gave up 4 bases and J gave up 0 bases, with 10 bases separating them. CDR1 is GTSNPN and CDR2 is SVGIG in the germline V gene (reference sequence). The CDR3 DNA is TGTGCCTGGATGGGCCAGTCCTCTGGGGCCAACGTCCTGACTTTC. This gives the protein CAWMGQSSGANVLTF. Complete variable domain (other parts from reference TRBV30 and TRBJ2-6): SQTIHQWPATLVQPVGSPLSLECTVEGTSNPNLYWYRQAAGRGLQLLFYSVGIGQISSEVPQNLSASRPQDRQFILSSKKLLLSDSGFYLCAWMGQSSGANVLTFGAGSRLTVL.

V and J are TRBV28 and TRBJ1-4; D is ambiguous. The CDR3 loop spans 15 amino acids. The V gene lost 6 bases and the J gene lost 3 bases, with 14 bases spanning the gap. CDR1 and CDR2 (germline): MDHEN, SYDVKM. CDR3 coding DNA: TGTGCCAGCAGCTCCTCAAGGGAGGCTAATGAAAAACTGTTTTTT. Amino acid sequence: CASSSSREANEKLFF.

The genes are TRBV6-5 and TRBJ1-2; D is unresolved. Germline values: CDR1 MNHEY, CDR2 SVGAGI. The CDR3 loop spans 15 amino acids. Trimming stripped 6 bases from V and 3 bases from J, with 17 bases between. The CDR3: CASRNVREPYYGYTF. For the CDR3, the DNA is TGTGCCAGCAGAAACGTGCGGGAGCCATACTATGGCTACACCTTC.

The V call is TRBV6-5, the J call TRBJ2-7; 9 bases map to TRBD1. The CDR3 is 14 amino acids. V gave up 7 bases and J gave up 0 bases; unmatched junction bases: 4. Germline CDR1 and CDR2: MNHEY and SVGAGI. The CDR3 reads CASNKQGASYEQYF. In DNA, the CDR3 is TGTGCCAGCAACAAACAGGGGGCCTCCTACGAGCAGTACTTC.

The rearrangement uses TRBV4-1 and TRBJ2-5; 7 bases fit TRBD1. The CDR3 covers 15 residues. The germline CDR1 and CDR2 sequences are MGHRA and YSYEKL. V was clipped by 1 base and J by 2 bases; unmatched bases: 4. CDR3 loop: CASSQVDRDQETQYF. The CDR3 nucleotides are TGCGCCAGCAGCCAAGTAGACAGGGATCAAGAGACCCAGTACTTC.

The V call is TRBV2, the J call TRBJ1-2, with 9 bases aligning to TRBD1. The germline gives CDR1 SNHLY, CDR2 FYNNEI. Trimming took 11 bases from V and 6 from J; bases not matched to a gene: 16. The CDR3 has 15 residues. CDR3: CAGSPGTGRRNGYTF. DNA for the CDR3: TGTGCCGGATCACCCGGGACAGGGAGACGAAATGGCTACACCTTC.

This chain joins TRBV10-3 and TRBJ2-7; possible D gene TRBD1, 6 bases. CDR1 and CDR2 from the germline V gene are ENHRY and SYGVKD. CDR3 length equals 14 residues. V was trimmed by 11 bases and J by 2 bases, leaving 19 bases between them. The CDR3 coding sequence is TGTGCCTCCTCCCTCCGGGACATGCCCTACGAGCAGTACTTC. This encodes CASSLRDMPYEQYF.

CDR3 sequence: CASSLGVKGNTIYF. CDR3 nucleotide sequence: TGTGCCAGCAGTTTGGGCGTGAAAGGAAACACCATATATTTT. The chain uses TRBV6-5 and TRBJ1-3; D remains ambiguous. This CDR3 is built from 14 residues. With 4 bases removed from V and 4 bases from J, the gap between germline ends came to 11 bases. Germline-derived CDR1 and CDR2 are MNHEY and SVGAGI.

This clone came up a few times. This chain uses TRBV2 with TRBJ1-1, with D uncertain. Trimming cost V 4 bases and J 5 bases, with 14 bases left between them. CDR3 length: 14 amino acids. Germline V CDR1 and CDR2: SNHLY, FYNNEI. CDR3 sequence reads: CASSAQRLETEAFF. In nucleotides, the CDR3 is TGTGCCAGCAGTGCTCAACGACTGGAGACTGAAGCTTTCTTT.

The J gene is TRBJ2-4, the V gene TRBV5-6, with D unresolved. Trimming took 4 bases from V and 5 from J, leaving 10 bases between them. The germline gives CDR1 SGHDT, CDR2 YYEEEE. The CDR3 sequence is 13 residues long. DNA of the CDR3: TGTGCCAGCAGCCTATCACAGCAAAACATTCAGTACTTC. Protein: CASSLSQQNIQYF.

This chain's CDR3 is CASSLRLESYNEQFF. Written as DNA, the CDR3 is TGTGCCAGCAGCTTAAGGCTAGAATCCTACAATGAGCAGTTCTTC. This chain joins TRBV7-3 and TRBJ2-1; D is unresolved. Trimming removed 1 base at V and 1 base at J, with 8 bases between. Germline CDR1 and CDR2: SGHTA and FQGTGA. There are 15 residues in the CDR3.

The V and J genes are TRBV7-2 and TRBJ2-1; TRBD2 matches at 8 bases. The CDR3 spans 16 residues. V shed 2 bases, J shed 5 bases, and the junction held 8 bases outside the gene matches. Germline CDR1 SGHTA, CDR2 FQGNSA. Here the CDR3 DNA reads TGTGCCAGCAGCTTAAGGGCGGGGGGCGATCACAATGAGCAGTTCTTC. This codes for CASSLRAGGDHNEQFF.

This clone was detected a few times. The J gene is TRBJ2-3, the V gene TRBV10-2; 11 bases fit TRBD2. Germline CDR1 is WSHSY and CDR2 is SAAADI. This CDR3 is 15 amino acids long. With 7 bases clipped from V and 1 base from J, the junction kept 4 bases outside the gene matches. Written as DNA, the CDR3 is TGCGCCAGCAAACTAGCGGGGGTTGGCACAGATACGCAGTATTTT. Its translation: CASKLAGVGTDTQYF.

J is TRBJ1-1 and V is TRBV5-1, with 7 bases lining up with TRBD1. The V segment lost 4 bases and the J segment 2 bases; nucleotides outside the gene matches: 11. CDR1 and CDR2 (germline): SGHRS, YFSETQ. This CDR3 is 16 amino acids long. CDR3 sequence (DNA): TGCGCCAGCAGCCCCCCCGGAAGGGGGCGAAACACTGAAGCTTTCTTT. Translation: CASSPPGRGRNTEAFF.

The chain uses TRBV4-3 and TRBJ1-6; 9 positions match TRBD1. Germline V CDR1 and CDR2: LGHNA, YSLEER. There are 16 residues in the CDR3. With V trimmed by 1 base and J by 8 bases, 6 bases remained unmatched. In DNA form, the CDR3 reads TGCGCCAGCAGCCAAGGGGGGACAGGGAGAGATTCACCCCTCCACTTT. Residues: CASSQGGTGRDSPLHF.

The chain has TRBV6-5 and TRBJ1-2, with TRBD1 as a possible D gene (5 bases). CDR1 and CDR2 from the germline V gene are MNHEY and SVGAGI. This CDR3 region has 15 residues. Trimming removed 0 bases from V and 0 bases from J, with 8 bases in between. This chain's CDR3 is CASSYSLGANYGYTF. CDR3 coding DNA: TGTGCCAGCAGTTACTCGTTAGGGGCTAACTATGGCTACACCTTC.